These 24 T cell receptor beta chains share one sample of origin, sequenced in a study of blood T cell repertoires in COVID-19. The data were produced by immunoSEQ multiplex PCR, yet TCRdb's version contains in-frame clones alone and is incomplete. The data show some 150,000 clones, with more than 70% seen just once and 1.5% to 2% held by the top ten. Input material: peripheral blood. The receptors shown here come from a human donor in a cohort sampled during active COVID-19.

The chain combines TRBV4-3 with TRBJ2-2; D gene unclear. The CDR3 is made up of 16 amino acids. Trimming shortened V by 4 bases and J by 0 bases, and 12 bases separated the two germline ends. Germline V gene data show CDR1 as LGHNA and CDR2 as YSLEER. CDR3: CASSRKDTANTGELFF. The CDR3 DNA follows: TGCGCCAGCAGCCGGAAAGACACAGCGAACACCGGGGAGCTGTTTTTT.

This clone was detected a few times. V is TRBV6-5 and J is TRBJ2-7; tentatively, D is TRBD2 (7 bases). The length of the CDR3 is 15 residues. V was clipped by 5 bases and J by 6 bases, with 20 bases between them. CDR1 and CDR2 (germline): MNHEY, SVGAGI. The CDR3 region is CASSPPGGRLSEQYF. The CDR3 DNA reads TGTGCCAGCAGTCCCCCGGGGGGCCGCCTTTCCGAGCAGTACTTC.

The chain carries TRBV11-3 and TRBJ1-4; no definite D call. CDR1 is SGHNT, CDR2 YENEEA, per germline. Trimming shortened V by 5 bases and J by 7 bases, and 17 bases separated the two germline ends. This CDR3 has 15 residues. The CDR3 region is CASSRTSGVGEKLFF. CDR3 coding DNA: TGTGCCAGCAGCCGGACCTCCGGGGTGGGTGAAAAACTGTTTTTT.

This chain links TRBV4-1 with TRBJ2-7; 10 bases line up with TRBD2. Germline CDR1 is MGHRA and CDR2 is YSYEKL. J was trimmed by 1 base and V by 0 bases; bases with no gene match: 6. The CDR3 spans 17 residues. CDR3 nucleotides: TGCGCCAGCAGCCAAGAAGTGTCTAGCGGGGGATCCTACGAGCAGTACTTC. It specifies CASSQEVSSGGSYEQYF.

This chain joins TRBV5-8 and TRBJ2-5, with D perhaps matching TRBD1 (5 bases). V was shortened by 0 bases and J by 5 bases, with 14 bases between the two germline ends. The CDR3 totals 15 residues. Per germline, CDR1 SGHTS and CDR2 YDEGEE. DNA for the CDR3: TGTGCCAGCAGCTTGGTGGGGCTATCCTATGAGACCCAGTACTTC. It yields the protein CASSLVGLSYETQYF.

The gene calls are TRBV6-5 and TRBJ1-1; D is unclear. CDR3 length: 14 residues. Trimming stripped 0 bases from V and 11 bases from J, with 16 bases between. Germline loops: CDR1 MNHEY, CDR2 SVGAGI. As DNA, the CDR3 is TGTGCCAGCAGTTACTCCGGGGATTTGCCGTGGGCTTTCTTT. Translating gives CASSYSGDLPWAFF.

This chain connects TRBV6-2 or TRBV6-3 to TRBJ1-2, with a weak D call TRBD1 (5 bases). The length of the CDR3 is 14 residues. V lost 4 bases and J lost 4, with 13 bases in between. Germline V CDR1 and CDR2: MNHEY, SVGEGT. The CDR3 bases are TGTGCCAGCAGTTCCCCCGGACAATTCTATGGCTACACCTTC. Protein sequence: CASSSPGQFYGYTF.

The genes are TRBV6-5 and TRBJ2-7; tentative D call: TRBD2 (6 bases). This CDR3 spans 13 amino acids. Between the trimmed V and J ends, which lost 7 bases and 1 base, there was a span of 11 bases. Per germline, CDR1 MNHEY and CDR2 SVGAGI. CDR3: CASTPGTSYEQYF. In DNA form, the CDR3 reads TGTGCCAGCACCCCAGGGACTTCCTACGAGCAGTACTTC.

The J gene is TRBJ2-5, the V gene TRBV24-1, with 7 bases fitting TRBD1. The J segment lost 2 bases and the V segment lost 7 bases, leaving 0 bases of the junction unmatched. Germline assignment: CDR1 KGHDR and CDR2 SFDVKD. The CDR3 covers 12 residues. CDR3: CATRTGQETQYF. DNA of the CDR3: TGTGCCACCAGGACAGGGCAAGAGACCCAGTACTTC.

This clone was seen a few times. Other DNA sequences in the sample encode the same CDR3. The chain joins TRBV3-1 (or the pseudogene TRBV3-2) to TRBJ1-5, with TRBD1 identical over 8 bases. The germline CDR1 and CDR2 sequences are LGHDT and YNNKEL (reference sequence). With V trimmed by 1 base and J by 7 bases, 3 bases remained unmatched. The CDR3 length is 14 residues. The CDR3 sequence is CASSQGQGYQPQHF. DNA for the CDR3: TGTGCCAGCAGCCAAGGACAGGGGTACCAGCCCCAGCATTTT.

The V call is TRBV5-1, the J call TRBJ2-1; 10 bases match TRBD2. The CDR3 has 16 amino acids. Germline CDR1 reads SGHRS; CDR2 reads YFSETQ. V was clipped by 3 bases and J by 10 bases; unmatched bases: 13. CDR3 loop: CASSSFGLADRLEQFF. The DNA for the CDR3 is TGCGCCAGCAGCTCCTTCGGACTAGCGGATCGATTGGAGCAGTTCTTC.

The V and J genes are TRBV3-1 (or the pseudogene TRBV3-2) and TRBJ1-3, with no clear D. CDR3 length: 16 residues. Germline V CDR1 and CDR2: LGHDT, YNNKEL (reference sequence). Trimming pared 5 bases from V and 0 bases from J, leaving 14 bases between. For the CDR3, the DNA is TGTGCCAGCAGCACCCGACTCGCGGGCTCTGGAAACACCATATATTTT. This translates into CASSTRLAGSGNTIYF.

There are a few counts of this clone. This chain uses TRBV5-8 with TRBJ2-7, with D perhaps TRBD2 (6 bases). Deletions cut 4 bases from V and 4 bases from J, with 9 bases between. The germline V gene encodes CDR1 SGHTS and CDR2 YDEGEE. The CDR3 totals 12 residues. The DNA for the CDR3 is TGTGCCAGCAGCCCGGGGGAGTACGAGCAGTACTTC. Its protein product is CASSPGEYEQYF.

The chain recombines TRBV7-9 with TRBJ1-6, with 7 bases that match TRBD1. Unmatched junction bases numbered 13, after V lost 7 bases and J lost 13 bases. The CDR3 consists of 14 residues. Looked up from germline, CDR1 is SEHNR and CDR2 is FQNEAQ (reference sequence). The chain's CDR3 is CASTPTQGGLPLHF. Written as DNA, the CDR3 is TGTGCCAGCACTCCCACCCAGGGGGGATTGCCCCTCCACTTT.

This chain uses TRBV18 with TRBJ2-2; no definite D call. V shed 3 bases and J shed 6 bases, with 2 bases lying between them. Germline V gene data show CDR1 as KGHSH and CDR2 as LQKENI. The CDR3 contains 11 residues. CDR3 coding DNA: TGTGCCAGCTCACCCGCCGGGGAGCTGTTTTTT. This codes for CASSPAGELFF.

The DNA for the CDR3 is TGTGCCAGCAGCTCGGGACAGGGTTACTCTGGAAACACCATATATTTT. Translated, it gives CASSSGQGYSGNTIYF. The chain couples TRBV9 to TRBJ1-3; 9 bases match TRBD1. The CDR3 is made up of 16 amino acids. V trimming: 4 bases; J trimming: 0 bases; junction bases outside the gene matches: 5. Germline assignment: CDR1 SGDLS and CDR2 YYNGEE.

The chain couples TRBV5-1 to TRBJ2-2; 10 positions agree with TRBD2. The CDR3 consists of 16 residues. Germline assignment: CDR1 SGHRS and CDR2 YFSETQ. J gave up 4 bases and V 4 bases, and 7 bases lay outside the gene matches. The CDR3 DNA reads as TGCGCCAGCAGCCGTCTAGCGGGGGTTCCCACCGGGGAGCTGTTTTTT. Translating it yields CASSRLAGVPTGELFF.

This clone was recorded a few times. The rearrangement uses TRBV9 and TRBJ1-2, with D hard to call. Trimming pared 0 bases from V and 4 bases from J, leaving 7 bases between. This CDR3 is 13 amino acids long. CDR1 is SGDLS, CDR2 YYNGEE, per germline. The CDR3 here is CASSVGAGYGYTF. CDR3 bases: TGTGCCAGCAGCGTAGGCGCCGGCTATGGCTACACCTTC.

V is TRBV5-6 and J is TRBJ1-2; D ambiguous. This CDR3 is built from 13 residues. V lost 1 base and J lost 2, with 6 bases in between. In germline, CDR1 is SGHDT, CDR2 YYEEEE. CDR3 nucleotide sequence: TGTGCCAGCAGCTTGTCCGGGAACTATGGCTACACCTTC. It translates to CASSLSGNYGYTF. Full variable domain (missing parts from reference TRBV5-6 and TRBJ1-2): DAGVTQSPTHLIKTRGQQVTLRCSPKSGHDTVSWYQQALGQGPQFIFQYYEEEERQRGNFPDRFSGHQFPNYSSELNVNALLLGDSALYLCASSLSGNYGYTFGSGTRLTVV.

The V gene is TRBV29-1, the J gene TRBJ2-7; D is ambiguous. V lost 2 bases and J 2 bases, leaving 10 bases between the germline ends. The CDR3 consists of 13 residues. Germline CDR1 SQVTM, CDR2 ANQGSEA. The CDR3 sequence: CSVESDVAYEQYF. In DNA form, the CDR3 reads TGCAGCGTTGAAAGTGATGTAGCCTACGAGCAGTACTTC.

This clone has just a few counts. The V and J genes are TRBV6-5 and TRBJ1-5; D perhaps matches TRBD1 (5 bases). The germline gives CDR1 MNHEY, CDR2 SVGAGI. The CDR3 has 13 amino acids. Trimming stripped 6 bases from V and 7 bases from J, with 13 bases between. The CDR3 loop is CASRTVAGQPQHF. In nucleotides, the CDR3 is TGTGCCAGCAGGACAGTCGCAGGACAGCCCCAGCATTTT.

The rearrangement links TRBV12-3 or TRBV12-4 to TRBJ2-1; D is possibly TRBD2 (5 bases). The V end lost 8 bases, the J end lost 9 bases, and 11 bases lay between the germline ends. The CDR3 has 11 residues. CDR3 nucleotides: TGTGCCAGCGAGGGAATCGGTGAGCAGTTCTTC. Amino acids: CASEGIGEQFF.

V gene TRBV5-1 combines with J gene TRBJ2-7, with TRBD1 matching 7 bases. Germline V CDR1 and CDR2: SGHRS, YFSETQ. Trimming at V came to 4 bases and at J to 1 base, leaving 2 bases not matched to a gene. This CDR3 has 13 amino acids. The CDR3 nucleotides read TGCGCCAGCAGCCCGGGACAGTCCTACGAGCAGTACTTC. It codes for CASSPGQSYEQYF. Complete variable domain (other parts from reference TRBV5-1 and TRBJ2-7): KAGVTQTPRYLIKTRGQQVTLSCSPISGHRSVSWYQQTPGQGLQFLFEYFSETQRNKGNFPGRFSGRQFSNSRSEMNVSTLELGDSALYLCASSPGQSYEQYFGPGTRLTVT.

V and J are TRBV2 and TRBJ2-3, with D uncertain. CDR1 is SNHLY, CDR2 FYNNEI, per germline. This CDR3 has 15 amino acids. Deletions cut 3 bases from V and 2 bases from J, with 12 bases between. The CDR3 reads CASSDRRTYTDTQYF. In nucleotides, the CDR3 is TGTGCCAGCAGTGATCGGAGAACATACACAGATACGCAGTATTTT.